The clone carrying this TCR beta chain was recorded a few times. Antigen specificity is unknown. As an off-target read in a library built for alpha chains, this beta chain has a frequency of little significance. Individually, TCR cDNA molecules were each labelled with a unique molecular identifier. MiXCR, run by TCRdb on the 5' RACE reads, gives a single entry per CDR3 protein. The data hold fewer than 5,000 distinct CDR3 sequences, with roughly 24% observed a single time. This sample stems from a study of spatial heterogeneity in lung cancer. Study summary: An average of more than ten raw reads was observed per unique TCR and UMI combination. Findings and caveats of the study: Resection saw ubiquitous expanded tumor TCRs appear in blood more than follow-up did.

Sample time point: sample taken at primary tumor resection. Unsorted samples of tumor, nontumor lung or frozen PBMC had their whole RNA sequenced. The V end lost 4 bases, the J end lost 2 bases, and 11 bases lay between the germline ends. CDR1 MDHEN and CDR2 SYDVKM come from the germline V gene. The CDR3 has 15 amino acids. The receptor's source is a female donor with early-stage non-small cell lung cancer. The starting material was PBMCs, obtained at surgery. The chain employs TRBV28 and TRBJ2-2; D is ambiguous. CDR3 region: CASSSLDGNTGELFF. CDR3 nucleotides: TGTGCCAGCAGTTCCCTGGATGGTAACACCGGGGAGCTGTTTTTT. Full variable domain (remainder filled in from reference TRBV28 and TRBJ2-2): DVKVTQSSRYLVKRTGEKVFLECVQDMDHENMFWYRQDPGLGLRLIYFSYDVKMKEKGDIPEGYSVSREKKERFSLILESASTNQTSMYLCASSSLDGNTGELFFGEGSRLTVL.